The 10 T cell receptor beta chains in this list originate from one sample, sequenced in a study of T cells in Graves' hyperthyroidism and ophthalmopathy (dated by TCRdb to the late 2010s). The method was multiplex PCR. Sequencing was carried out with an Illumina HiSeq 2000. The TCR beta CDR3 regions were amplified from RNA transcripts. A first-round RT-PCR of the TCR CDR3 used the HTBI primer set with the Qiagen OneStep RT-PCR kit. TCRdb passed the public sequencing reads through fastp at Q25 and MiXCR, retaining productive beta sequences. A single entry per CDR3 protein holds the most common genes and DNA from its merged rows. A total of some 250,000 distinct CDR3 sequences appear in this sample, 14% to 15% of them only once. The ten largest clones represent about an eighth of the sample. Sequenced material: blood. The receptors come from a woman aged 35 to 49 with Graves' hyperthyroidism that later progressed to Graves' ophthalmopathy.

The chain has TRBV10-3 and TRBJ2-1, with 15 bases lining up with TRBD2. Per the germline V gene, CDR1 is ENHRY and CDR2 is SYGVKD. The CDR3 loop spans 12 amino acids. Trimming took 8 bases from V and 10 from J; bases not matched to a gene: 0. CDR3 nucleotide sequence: TGTGCCATCGGGACTAGCGGGGGGGAGCAGTTCTTC. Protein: CAIGTSGGEQFF.

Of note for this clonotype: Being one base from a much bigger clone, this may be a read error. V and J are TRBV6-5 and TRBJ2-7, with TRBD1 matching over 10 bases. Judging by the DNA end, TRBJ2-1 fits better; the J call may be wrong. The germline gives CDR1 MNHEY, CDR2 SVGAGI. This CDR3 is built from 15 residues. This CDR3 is CASSLDRGQNYEQFF. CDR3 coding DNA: TGTGCCAGCAGTTTAGACAGGGGGCAAAATTACGAGCAGTTCTTC.

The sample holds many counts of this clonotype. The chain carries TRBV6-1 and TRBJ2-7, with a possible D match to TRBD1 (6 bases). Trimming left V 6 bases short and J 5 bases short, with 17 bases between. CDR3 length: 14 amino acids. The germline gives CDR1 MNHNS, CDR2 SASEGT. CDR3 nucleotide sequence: TGTGCCAGCAGCCAACAGGGAATCACCCACGAGCAGTACTTC. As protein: CASSQQGITHEQYF.

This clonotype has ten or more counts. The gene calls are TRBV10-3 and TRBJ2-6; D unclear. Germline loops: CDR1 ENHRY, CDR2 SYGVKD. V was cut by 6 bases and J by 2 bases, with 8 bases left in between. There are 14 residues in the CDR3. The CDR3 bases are TGTGCCATCAGGCAAGGTCCTGGGGCCAACGTCCTGACTTTC. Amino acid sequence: CAIRQGPGANVLTF.

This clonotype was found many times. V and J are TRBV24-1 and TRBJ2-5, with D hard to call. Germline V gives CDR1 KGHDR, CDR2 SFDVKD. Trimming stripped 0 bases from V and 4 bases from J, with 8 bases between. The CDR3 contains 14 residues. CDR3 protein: CATSDLTRPETQYF. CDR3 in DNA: TGTGCCACCAGTGATTTGACCAGGCCAGAGACCCAGTACTTC.

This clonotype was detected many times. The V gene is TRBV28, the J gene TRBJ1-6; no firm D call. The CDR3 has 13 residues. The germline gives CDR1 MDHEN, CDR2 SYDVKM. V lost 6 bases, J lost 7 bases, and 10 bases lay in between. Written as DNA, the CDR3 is TGTGCCAGCAGACGCATATCGAATTCACCCCTCCACTTT. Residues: CASRRISNSPLHF.

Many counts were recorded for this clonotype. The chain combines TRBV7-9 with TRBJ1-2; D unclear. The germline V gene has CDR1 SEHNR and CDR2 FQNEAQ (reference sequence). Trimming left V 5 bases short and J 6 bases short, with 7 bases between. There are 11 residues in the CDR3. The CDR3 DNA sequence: TGTGCCAGCAGCACAAACCATGGCTACACCTTC. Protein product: CASSTNHGYTF.

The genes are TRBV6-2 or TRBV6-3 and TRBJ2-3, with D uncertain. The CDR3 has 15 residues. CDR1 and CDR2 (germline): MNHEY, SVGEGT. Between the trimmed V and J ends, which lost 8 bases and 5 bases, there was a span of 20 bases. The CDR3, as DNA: TGTGCCAGCGACCGGCCTGAAGGGATTGGAGATACGCAGTATTTT. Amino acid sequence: CASDRPEGIGDTQYF.

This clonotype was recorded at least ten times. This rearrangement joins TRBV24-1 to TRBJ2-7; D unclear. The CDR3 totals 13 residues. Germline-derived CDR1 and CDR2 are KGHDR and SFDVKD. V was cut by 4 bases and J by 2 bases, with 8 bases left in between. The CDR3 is CATSEGNPYEQYF. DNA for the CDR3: TGTGCCACCAGTGAAGGTAACCCCTACGAGCAGTACTTC.

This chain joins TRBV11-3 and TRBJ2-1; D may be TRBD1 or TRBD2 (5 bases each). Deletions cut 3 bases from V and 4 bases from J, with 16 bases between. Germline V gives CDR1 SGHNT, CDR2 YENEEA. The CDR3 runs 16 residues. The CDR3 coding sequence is TGTGCCAGCAGCTTGAGAGCCGGGACGGAGTACAATGAGCAGTTCTTC. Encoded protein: CASSLRAGTEYNEQFF.